This TCR beta chain was documented in a study of a mutant IDH1 vaccine in newly diagnosed glioma. On the study more broadly: The initiation of vaccination occurred 4-6 weeks after radiotherapy alone, or with temozolomide cycles. Before enrollment, patients got radiotherapy alone, temozolomide alone, or mostly the combination.

This table comes from immunoSEQ multiplex PCR, and its TCRdb copy is limited to in-frame clones, with some not included. The table records roughly 44,000 clones, under 90% of them present only once. Indicated time point: week 35, safety follow-up. Doses consisted of 300 ug of mutant IDH1 20-mer peptide each, paired with topical imiquimod. The astrocytomas were IDH1-mutant, ATRX-negative, and WHO grade 3 or 4. Points on this clone: Its antigen is undetermined.

This CDR3 spans 14 amino acids. Unmatched junction bases numbered 8, after V lost 6 bases and J lost 8 bases. CDR1 is SGHRS, CDR2 YFSETQ, per germline. The V gene is TRBV5-1, the J gene TRBJ2-1; 10 bases match TRBD1. The TCR comes from a woman in her thirties or forties with glioma. Some clones in this sample may be carry-over from other donors' samples. The sample consisted of PBMCs, taken from a glioma patient whose treatment included an IDH1 peptide vaccine. Here the CDR3 reads CASKGTGVFHEQFF. CDR3 in DNA: TGCGCCAGCAAGGGGACAGGGGTATTCCATGAGCAGTTCTTC.